The 26 T cell receptor beta chains below all came from one sample that was sequenced in a study of regulatory T cells after allogeneic stem cell transplantation. The TCR beta CDR3 region was amplified from SMARTer RACE cDNA made from RNA. TCRdb re-called the 5' RACE reads with MiXCR, one entry per CDR3 protein. The sample lists approximately 1,100 distinct CDR3 sequences; about a sixth were seen once. The sequencing here drew on sorted CD4+ T cells from blood (whether regulatory or conventional is not recorded), taken 30 days after allogeneic stem cell transplant. These TCRs come from a human patient who had an allogeneic stem cell transplant, so the T cells may come from the graft donor.

Judged by abundance, this clonotype is large. The chain employs TRBV6-5 and TRBJ1-1; D is uncertain. Trimming left V 0 bases short and J 5 bases short, with 1 base between. The CDR3 has 11 amino acids. Per the germline V gene, CDR1 is MNHEY and CDR2 is SVGAGI. The CDR3 DNA reads TGTGCCAGCAGTTACTCGACTGAAGCTTTCTTT. It is translated as CASSYSTEAFF.

This clonotype rates as medium-sized (0.01 to 0.1%). The chain employs TRBV27 and TRBJ1-1; D may be TRBD1 (6 bases). Trimming removed 5 bases at V and 11 bases at J, with 18 bases between. CDR1 is MNHEY, CDR2 SMNVEV, per germline (reference sequence). The CDR3 totals 13 residues. CDR3 in amino acids: CASSPSWTARAFF. The CDR3 nucleotides are TGTGCCAGCAGTCCCTCATGGACAGCCCGTGCTTTCTTT.

By proportion, this clonotype is large. The chain's CDR3 is CSAGLAGTSYEQYF. The CDR3 nucleotides are TGCAGTGCTGGGCTAGCGGGGACGTCCTACGAGCAGTACTTC. V gene TRBV20-1 combines with J gene TRBJ2-7, with TRBD2 matching 9 bases. V was pared by 5 bases and J by 1 base, with 6 bases of the junction left unmatched. The CDR3 extends over 14 amino acids. Germline V gene sequence: CDR1 DFQATT, CDR2 SNEGSKA (reference sequence).

Within the sample, this clonotype is medium-sized (0.01 to 0.1%). This rearrangement joins TRBV10-3 to TRBJ1-5; D uncertain. V lost 2 bases and J lost 3, with 8 bases in between. The CDR3 contains 14 residues. The germline gives CDR1 ENHRY, CDR2 SYGVKD. The CDR3 nucleotides read TGTGCCATCAGTGAGCCGGGTATCAATCAGCCCCAGCATTTT. Translated: CAISEPGINQPQHF.

The chain employs TRBV11-2 and TRBJ1-1; D unresolved. CDR1 and CDR2 (germline): SGHAT, FQNNGV. Trimming shortened V by 4 bases and J by 0 bases, and 24 bases separated the two germline ends. The CDR3 has 19 residues. The CDR3 region has the DNA TGTGCCAGCAGCTCAAGGTTGGGCAGTCTAACTTTGTTGAACACTGAAGCTTTCTTT. This codes for CASSSRLGSLTLLNTEAFF.

By proportion, this clonotype is large (0.1 to 1%). The chain links TRBV25-1 to TRBJ1-4; D is undetermined. Germline V gene sequence: CDR1 MGHDK, CDR2 SYGVNS. CDR3 length: 13 amino acids. Deletions cut 5 bases from V and 10 bases from J, with 14 bases between. The CDR3 region has the DNA TGTGCCAGCAGTATAGGTGGATTCGGAAAACTGTTTTTT. It translates to CASSIGGFGKLFF.

V is TRBV29-1 and J is TRBJ2-7; possibly TRBD2 for D (5 bases). The CDR3 length is 13 residues. The germline V gene has CDR1 SQVTM and CDR2 ANQGSEA. CDR3 region: CSVGDSGTYEQYF. In nucleotides, the CDR3 is TGCAGTGTCGGAGATTCGGGGACCTACGAGCAGTACTTC.

This clonotype qualifies as large. The CDR3 loop reads CATSTGIYNEKLFF. The CDR3, as DNA: TGTGCCACCAGTACCGGGATTTATAATGAAAAACTGTTTTTT. The genes are TRBV15 and TRBJ1-4; no clear D. The CDR3 totals 14 residues. The V and J ends lost 6 bases and 4 bases respectively, with 12 bases between them. Germline V gene sequence: CDR1 LNHNV, CDR2 YYDKDF (reference sequence).

In the case of this clonotype: It may be a read error: a sequence one base away is much more abundant. The CDR3 DNA is TGCGCCTGCAGCCGACAGGGACAGGAGAATCAGCCCCAGCATTTT. It encodes CACSRQGQENQPQHF. The chain carries TRBV4-1 and TRBJ1-5; 8 bases are a match to TRBD1. The CDR3 covers 15 residues. Germline CDR1 reads MGHRA; CDR2 reads YSYEKL.

With regard to this clonotype: A read error is likely, as this CDR3 ends without the conserved phenylalanine or tryptophan. J is TRBJ1-5 and V is TRBV6-5, with D maybe TRBD1 (5 bases). Trimming took off 5 bases at V and 6 bases at J, with 11 bases between the two ends. The CDR3 is 13 amino acids. Germline V gene data show CDR1 as MNHEY and CDR2 as SVGAGI. CDR3 loop: CASSEGGVQPQHL. The DNA of the CDR3 is TGTGCCAGCAGTGAAGGAGGGGTTCAGCCCCAGCATTTA.

By share, this clonotype counts as large (0.1 to 1%). The genes are TRBV24-1 and TRBJ2-3; D is uncertain. The V gene lost 1 base and the J gene lost 4 bases, with 2 bases spanning the gap. Germline-derived CDR1 and CDR2 are KGHDR and SFDVKD. The CDR3 is made up of 12 amino acids. CDR3 region: CATSDFADTQYF. The CDR3 coding sequence is TGTGCCACCAGTGATTTCGCAGATACGCAGTATTTT.

A remark on this clonotype: This likely comes from a read error, as the CDR3 has no conserved phenylalanine or tryptophan at its end. The chain links TRBV28 to TRBJ1-5, with D hard to call. CDR3 length: 15 residues. Germline CDR1 is MDHEN and CDR2 is SYDVKM. The DNA for the CDR3 is TGTGCCAGCAGTCGGACGGGGAATAGCGATCAGCCCCAGCATTAT. Amino acid sequence: CASSRTGNSDQPQHY.

This clonotype has only a few counts. The chain couples TRBV5-1 to TRBJ1-3; a possible D gene is TRBD1 (5 bases). CDR3 length: 16 amino acids. The germline V and J ends were trimmed by 3 bases and 1 base, with 14 bases remaining between them. Germline CDR1 is SGHRS and CDR2 is YFSETQ. CDR3 loop: CASSYRGTQSGNTIYF. CDR3 nucleotides: TGCGCCAGCAGCTATAGAGGGACGCAATCTGGAAACACCATATATTTT.

Relative to its sample, this clonotype is large. This rearrangement joins TRBV5-1 to TRBJ1-5; no clear D. The CDR3 has 15 amino acids. Per the germline V gene, CDR1 is SGHRS and CDR2 is YFSETQ. Trimming stripped 0 bases from V and 5 bases from J, with 12 bases between. The DNA of the CDR3 is TGCGCCAGCAGCTTGGACGGGTTCATGTATCAGCCCCAGCATTTT. Amino acid sequence: CASSLDGFMYQPQHF.

The rearrangement uses TRBV5-1 and TRBJ2-3; TRBD1 might be the D (5 bases). CDR1 and CDR2 (germline): SGHRS, YFSETQ. V was shortened by 6 bases and J by 3 bases, with 14 bases between the two germline ends. This CDR3 has 14 residues. DNA for the CDR3: TGCGCCAGCATGTATCAGGGTAGAACAGATACGCAGTATTTT. Its protein is CASMYQGRTDTQYF.

About this clonotype: The CDR3 end shows no conserved phenylalanine or tryptophan, and so a read error is likely. The chain carries TRBV5-1 and TRBJ1-1; D gene ambiguous. Germline CDR1 and CDR2: SGHRS and YFSETQ. V lost 3 bases and J 0 bases, leaving 18 bases between the germline ends. The length of the CDR3 is 17 residues. CDR3 region: CASSSVPFDTLNTEAFL. Written as DNA, the CDR3 is TGCGCCAGCAGCTCCGTGCCTTTCGACACTCTGAACACTGAAGCTTTCCTT.

This clonotype has a handful of counts. This sequence may be a read error, since a much larger clone differs from it by one base. The chain links TRBV6-1 to TRBJ1-1; D is ambiguous. This CDR3 comprises 13 residues. The V gene's germline CDR1 is MNHNS and CDR2 SASEGT. V was clipped by 8 bases and J by 2 bases, with 12 bases between them. In nucleotides, the CDR3 is TGTGCCAGCGGTGCCCGGCACAACACTGAAGCTTTCTTT. Amino acids: CASGARHNTEAFF.

A remark on this clonotype: A read error may explain this, as a much larger clone is one base away. The chain has TRBV5-4 and TRBJ2-3; D ambiguous. The CDR3 length is 14 residues. V was trimmed by 2 bases and J by 2 bases, leaving 9 bases between them. Germline CDR1 and CDR2: SGHNT and YYREEE (reference sequence). The CDR3 DNA follows: TGTGCCAGCAGCTTCGGGCCCCACACAGATACGCAGTATTTT. Translating gives CASSFGPHTDTQYF.

This clonotype has only a few counts. V usage is TRBV20-1 and J usage is TRBJ2-3, with TRBD2 identical over 9 bases. V lost 6 bases and J lost 1; bases outside the gene matches: 5. The CDR3 covers 14 residues. The germline gives CDR1 DFQATT, CDR2 SNEGSKA (reference sequence). CDR3 DNA sequence: TGCAGTGCAGCGCTAGCGGGACGCACAGATACGCAGTATTTT. Translating gives CSAALAGRTDTQYF.

This clonotype is classed as medium-sized. This chain joins TRBV7-9 and TRBJ2-1; 9 nucleotides align to TRBD2. The CDR3 extends over 15 amino acids. V shed 6 bases and J 9 bases; nucleotides not matched to a gene: 12. In germline, CDR1 is SEHNR, CDR2 FQNEAQ (reference sequence). In DNA form, the CDR3 reads TGTGCCAGCAGTAGCCTGGCGGGAGGGCCGGTTGAGCAGTTCTTC. This codes for CASSSLAGGPVEQFF.

As regards this clonotype: The CDR3 ends on some other residue instead of the conserved phenylalanine or tryptophan, so this is likely a read error. The chain employs TRBV9 and TRBJ2-1; 7 bases agree with TRBD2. Germline V gene lookup returns CDR1 SGDLS and CDR2 YYNGEE. Trimming removed 0 bases from V and 5 bases from J; junction bases left unmatched: 8. The CDR3 is 16 residues long. In DNA, the CDR3 is TGTGCCAGCAGCGTAGTAGGCGGGGGTTTCAACAATGAGCAGTTCCTC. Its translation: CASSVVGGGFNNEQFL.

This clonotype has just one count. Since the CDR3 does not end with the conserved phenylalanine or tryptophan, this likely comes from a read error. The chain is built from TRBV13 and TRBJ2-7; TRBD2 agrees at 7 bases. Germline V CDR1 and CDR2: PRHDT, FYEKMQ (reference sequence). With 5 bases clipped from V and 0 bases from J, the junction kept 7 bases outside the gene matches. This CDR3 has 15 amino acids. The CDR3 reads CASSHGTSDSYEQYY. DNA for the CDR3: TGTGCCAGCAGCCACGGTACTAGCGACTCCTACGAGCAGTACTAC.

This clonotype is labeled as large. V is TRBV18 and J is TRBJ1-1; 7 positions match TRBD1. This CDR3 has 16 amino acids. The germline V gene has CDR1 KGHSH and CDR2 LQKENI. V trimming: 3 bases; J trimming: 5 bases; junction bases outside the gene matches: 12. The CDR3 region is CASSPVIIQGRTEAFF. The CDR3 DNA sequence: TGTGCCAGCTCACCGGTGATCATACAGGGGCGGACTGAAGCTTTCTTT.

Comments on this clonotype: This could be a read error, since a much larger clone is one nucleotide away. J is TRBJ1-5 and V is TRBV10-3, with D unclear. This CDR3 region has 14 residues. Germline CDR1 and CDR2: ENHRY and SYGVKD. This CDR3 is CAISESGGNQSQHF. The CDR3 DNA is TGTGCCATCAGTGAGTCGGGTGGAAATCAGTCCCAGCATTTT.

In this sample, this clonotype is medium-sized. The chain carries TRBV7-6 and TRBJ2-5; D call uncertain. The CDR3 contains 11 residues. Germline V gene data show CDR1 as SGHVS and CDR2 as FNYEAQ. V lost 4 bases, J lost 2 bases, and 2 bases lay in between. Here the CDR3 reads CASSSQETQYF. In DNA form, the CDR3 reads TGTGCCAGCAGCTCACAAGAGACCCAGTACTTC. The full variable domain, rest sourced from reference TRBV7-6 and TRBJ2-5, is GAGVSQSPRYKVTKRGQDVALRCDPISGHVSLYWYRQALGQGPEFLTYFNYEAQQDKSGLPNDRFSAERPEGSISTLTIQRTEQRDSAMYRCASSSQETQYFGPGTRLLVL.

Relative to its sample, this clonotype is medium-sized. This sequence joins TRBV5-5 and TRBJ2-5; tentative D call: TRBD1 (5 bases). Per germline, CDR1 SGHKS and CDR2 YYEKEE (reference sequence). This CDR3 is built from 14 residues. V lost 0 bases and J 4 bases, leaving 10 bases between the germline ends. The CDR3 loop is CASSLGQLGETQYF. The CDR3 DNA follows: TGTGCCAGCAGCTTGGGACAGCTCGGAGAGACCCAGTACTTC.